This T cell receptor (beta chain) was sequenced during a study of CD8 T cells in Susac syndrome. Random hexamers were used to reverse transcribe an amount of about 0.45 to 1 ug RNA. TCRdb re-called the immunoSEQ multiplex PCR reads through MiXCR, storing one row per CDR3 protein. This sample yields 160,000 or so distinct CDR3 sequences, of which just over 90% are seen a single time; 0.08% belongs to the top ten. This CDR3 has 12 amino acids. Germline loops: CDR1 SGHAT, CDR2 FQNNGV. V lost 5 bases to trimming and J lost 13 bases, with 16 bases between them. Sequences were obtained from CD4+ T cells from PBMCs. This receptor was obtained from a human donor in good health. The chain couples TRBV11-2 to TRBJ2-3, with D unresolved. The CDR3 here is CASSPQGRWKYF. The CDR3 region has the DNA TGTGCCAGCAGCCCGCAAGGACGGTGGAAGTATTTT.